This is a list of T cell receptor beta chains from one sample in a study of cytomegalovirus exposure and HLA in healthy donors. Clones were sequenced by immunoSEQ multiplex PCR, and TCRdb holds only the in-frame ones, with some missing. The profile shows about 79,000 clones, around 70% of them singletons. Specimen: PBMCs. Every receptor here comes from a man aged 55 to 69 in good health and CMV-seronegative. Each CDR3 is given with its conserved first and last residue. Each record gives: CDR3 protein, CDR3 DNA, J gene, V gene, D gene, clone size. D genes are given only for firm matches. Clone size appears in some rows only: once, few, many, or a class for an expanded clone.

CDR3 protein: CASTNVGGVTEAFF
CDR3 DNA: TGTGCCAGCACAAACGTCGGGGGGGTGACTGAAGCTTTCTTT
J gene: TRBJ1-1
V gene: TRBV7-8
D gene: -
clone size: -

CDR3 protein: CASSLSGANVLTF
CDR3 DNA: TGTGCCAGCAGCCTCTCTGGGGCCAACGTCCTGACTTTC
J gene: TRBJ2-6
V gene: TRBV5-4
D gene: -
clone size: -

CDR3 protein: CAWGSGLAQPQHF
CDR3 DNA: TGTGCCTGGGGGTCAGGTCTTGCTCAGCCCCAGCATTTT
J gene: TRBJ1-5
V gene: TRBV30
D gene: -
clone size: -

CDR3 protein: CASSLRTSGNYLNIQYF
CDR3 DNA: TGCGCCAGCAGCTTAAGGACTAGCGGGAACTATCTAAACATTCAGTACTTC
J gene: TRBJ2-4
V gene: TRBV5-1
D gene: TRBD2
clone size: once

CDR3 protein: CASSQGGRGLRETQYF
CDR3 DNA: TGTGCCAGCAGCCAAGGCGGCAGGGGGCTCCGGGAGACCCAGTACTTC
J gene: TRBJ2-5
V gene: TRBV14
D gene: TRBD1
clone size: -

CDR3 protein: CASSVVGEETQYF
CDR3 DNA: TGTGCCAGCAGCGTAGTAGGGGAAGAGACCCAGTACTTC
J gene: TRBJ2-5
V gene: TRBV9
D gene: -
clone size: -

CDR3 protein: CASSYSTTGGTNEQFF
CDR3 DNA: TGTGCCAGCAGTTACTCGACGACGGGGGGGACCAATGAGCAGTTCTTC
J gene: TRBJ2-1
V gene: TRBV6-6
D gene: TRBD2
clone size: -

CDR3 protein: CASSSATTGELFF
CDR3 DNA: TGTGCCAGCAGCTCAGCGACCACCGGGGAGCTGTTTTTT
J gene: TRBJ2-2
V gene: TRBV6-5
D gene: -
clone size: few

CDR3 protein: CASRAGGRNTEAFF
CDR3 DNA: TGCGCCAGCAGGGCAGGGGGCAGGAACACTGAAGCTTTCTTT
J gene: TRBJ1-1
V gene: TRBV5-1
D gene: TRBD1
clone size: -

CDR3 protein: CAISEIQGSNEQYF
CDR3 DNA: TGTGCCATCAGTGAAATTCAGGGTTCAAATGAGCAGTACTTC
J gene: TRBJ2-7
V gene: TRBV10-3
D gene: -
clone size: -

CDR3 protein: CASSFGQGSYEQYF
CDR3 DNA: TGTGCCAGCAGCTTTGGACAGGGAAGCTACGAGCAGTACTTC
J gene: TRBJ2-7
V gene: TRBV7-2
D gene: TRBD1
clone size: few

CDR3 protein: CAWSTTRGDTEAFF
CDR3 DNA: TGTGCCTGGAGTACAACCAGGGGTGACACTGAAGCTTTCTTT
J gene: TRBJ1-1
V gene: TRBV30
D gene: -
clone size: once

CDR3 protein: CASREGQGALNEQYF
CDR3 DNA: TGTGCCAGCAGGGAGGGACAGGGGGCGCTGAACGAGCAGTACTTC
J gene: TRBJ2-7
V gene: TRBV27
D gene: TRBD1
clone size: -

CDR3 protein: CAIGAGVNTGELFF
CDR3 DNA: TGTGCCATCGGAGCGGGAGTCAACACCGGGGAGCTGTTTTTT
J gene: TRBJ2-2
V gene: TRBV7-2
D gene: TRBD2
clone size: -

CDR3 protein: CASSPLQGGNTEAFF
CDR3 DNA: TGCGCCAGCAGCCCCCTGCAGGGAGGCAACACTGAAGCTTTCTTT
J gene: TRBJ1-1
V gene: TRBV5-1
D gene: -
clone size: -

CDR3 protein: CASSMGGSNQPQHF
CDR3 DNA: TGTGCCAGCTCAATGGGGGGAAGCAATCAGCCCCAGCATTTT
J gene: TRBJ1-5
V gene: TRBV18
D gene: -
clone size: -